What follows are 26 T cell receptor beta chains derived from one specimen sequenced in a study of cytomegalovirus exposure and HLA in healthy donors (dated by TCRdb to the late 2010s). Library generation was performed with the immunoSEQ multiplex PCR assay. For the multiplex PCR, a mixture combining 60 forward primers for TCR Vbeta segments and 13 reverse primers for TCR Jbeta segments was used. This immuneACCESS table, as held by TCRdb, lists in-frame sequences with V and J called but not all clones. Of the missing ones, under half trace to an unresolved V gene in checked studies; the others have no known cause. The sample contains tens of thousands of clones, over 60% of them found a single time. The ten largest clones represent more than 2.5% of the sample. The sequenced sample was PBMCs. These receptors all come from a woman in her forties or fifties in good health and CMV-seronegative.

The chain combines TRBV5-1 with TRBJ2-1, with D possibly TRBD2 on 5 matching bases. Germline V gene lookup returns CDR1 SGHRS and CDR2 YFSETQ. The length of the CDR3 is 15 residues. The V and J ends lost 7 bases and 7 bases respectively, with 21 bases between them. CDR3 bases: TGCGCCAGCCAGCTGGGCTTTTTTAGGGAGAATGAGCAGTTCTTC. Translation gives CASQLGFFRENEQFF.

The chain employs TRBV5-1 and TRBJ1-1, with D perhaps TRBD1 (5 bases). Trimming stripped 4 bases from V and 1 base from J, with 11 bases between. Germline V CDR1 and CDR2: SGHRS, YFSETQ. The CDR3 is made up of 14 amino acids. The CDR3 sequence is CASSAGRENTEAFF. As DNA, the CDR3 is TGCGCCAGCAGCGCAGGGCGGGAGAACACTGAAGCTTTCTTT.

The chain combines TRBV29-1 with TRBJ2-1; 9 bases are shared with TRBD2. V lost 4 bases and J lost 4; bases outside the gene matches: 14. Germline loops: CDR1 SQVTM, CDR2 ANQGSEA. CDR3 length: 17 residues. For the CDR3, the DNA is TGCAGCGTTGTCTCGATGGGGCGGGAGGGCCGATACAATGAGCAGTTCTTC. Translated: CSVVSMGREGRYNEQFF.

The chain employs TRBV28 and TRBJ2-1; D is possibly TRBD2 (6 bases). Trimming left V 6 bases short and J 8 bases short, with 20 bases between. CDR1 is MDHEN, CDR2 SYDVKM, per germline. The CDR3 is 15 residues long. The CDR3 here is CASSQLAFGGHEQFF. CDR3 nucleotide sequence: TGTGCCAGCAGCCAACTAGCTTTCGGCGGACATGAGCAGTTCTTC.

V and J are TRBV11-3 and TRBJ2-3; weak D call: TRBD2 (5 bases). CDR1 SGHNT and CDR2 YENEEA come from the germline V gene. Trimming took off 7 bases at V and 7 bases at J, with 18 bases between the two ends. CDR3 length equals 14 residues. Here the CDR3 DNA reads TGTGCCAGCAACCAAGCGGCATCAACATATACGCAGTATTTT. Amino acids: CASNQAASTYTQYF.

The rearrangement joins TRBV11-2 to TRBJ2-5; TRBD1 aligns across 7 bases. J was trimmed by 2 bases and V by 1 base; bases with no gene match: 4. The CDR3 contains 15 residues. CDR1 SGHAT and CDR2 FQNNGV come from the germline V gene. For the CDR3, the DNA is TGTGCCAGCAGCTTAGGCACAGGGGTACAAGAGACCCAGTACTTC. Translating gives CASSLGTGVQETQYF.

This chain uses TRBV2 with TRBJ1-1; D possibly corresponds to TRBD1 (6 bases). The CDR3 is 13 residues long. Between the trimmed V and J ends, which lost 6 bases and 5 bases, there was a span of 13 bases. CDR1 is SNHLY and CDR2 is FYNNEI in the germline V gene. CDR3 sequence (DNA): TGTGCCAGCAGCAGGCAGGGGAATACTGAAGCTTTCTTT. This codes for CASSRQGNTEAFF.

The genes are TRBV9 and TRBJ1-1; TRBD1 matches 8 bases. The CDR3 is made up of 17 amino acids. CDR1 and CDR2 (germline): SGDLS, YYNGEE. V was pared by 3 bases and J by 5 bases, with 15 bases of the junction left unmatched. The CDR3 nucleotides are TGTGCCAGCAGCGCAACGCCGGGACAGGATGGTAAGACTGAAGCTTTCTTT. It encodes CASSATPGQDGKTEAFF.

In this sample, this clone turned up a few times. This chain joins TRBV9 and TRBJ2-1; TRBD2 might be the D (6 bases). Trimming removed 3 bases at V and 7 bases at J, with 11 bases between. The germline CDR1 and CDR2 sequences are SGDLS and YYNGEE. The CDR3 consists of 13 residues. DNA of the CDR3: TGTGCCAGCAGCGCTTATAGCGGAAATGAGCAGTTCTTC. Translated: CASSAYSGNEQFF.

V and J are TRBV28 and TRBJ2-7; D is uncertain. The length of the CDR3 is 13 residues. Trimming left V 6 bases short and J 6 bases short, with 15 bases between. The germline V gene encodes CDR1 MDHEN and CDR2 SYDVKM. The CDR3 sequence is CASSPLWSGEQYF. DNA of the CDR3: TGTGCCAGCAGCCCGCTTTGGTCGGGCGAGCAGTACTTC.

This clone was detected only a few times. This chain uses TRBV25-1 with TRBJ1-2; the D is unclear. The CDR3 covers 16 residues. V was cut by 6 bases and J by 3 bases, with 20 bases left in between. CDR1 MGHDK and CDR2 SYGVNS come from the germline V gene. For the CDR3, the DNA is TGTGCCAGCAGCCCCAGTGAACCGAGGGATTACTATGGCTACACCTTC. Translation gives CASSPSEPRDYYGYTF.

This clone was detected many times. The chain recombines TRBV5-1 with TRBJ1-1; no reliable D call. V shed 0 bases and J shed 1 base, with 7 bases lying between them. The CDR3 runs to 14 residues. The germline CDR1 and CDR2 sequences are SGHRS and YFSETQ. CDR3 coding DNA: TGCGCCAGCAGCTTGGGAAACAGGAACACTGAAGCTTTCTTT. Translation gives CASSLGNRNTEAFF.

This rearrangement joins TRBV5-1 to TRBJ2-7; no reliable D call. Germline values: CDR1 SGHRS, CDR2 YFSETQ. Trimming left V 0 bases short and J 1 base short, with 8 bases between. The CDR3 has 14 residues. The CDR3 reads CASSLARPSYEQYF. The CDR3 bases are TGCGCCAGCAGCTTGGCGAGGCCGTCCTACGAGCAGTACTTC.

To note about this clone: The sample has other DNA sequences that encode this CDR3 too. V gene TRBV9 combines with J gene TRBJ1-2; D call uncertain. V was pared by 0 bases and J by 8 bases, with 8 bases between. The CDR3 runs to 12 residues. From germline, CDR1 is SGDLS and CDR2 YYNGEE. The CDR3: CASSVVEGGYTF. CDR3 in DNA: TGTGCCAGCAGCGTAGTCGAGGGAGGCTACACCTTC.

This clone was observed a few times. The gene calls are TRBV5-6 and TRBJ2-5; 8 nucleotides align to TRBD1. Germline-derived CDR1 and CDR2 are SGHDT and YYEEEE. Germline trimming cut 3 bases from V and 5 bases from J; bases unmatched to any gene: 9. This CDR3 is 15 amino acids long. DNA for the CDR3: TGTGCCAGCAGCTCCCAGGGGGCCGGAGGGGAGACCCAGTACTTC. This sequence encodes CASSSQGAGGETQYF.

The table lists this clone with a few counts. The CDR3 loop reads CASSLATGQGNIQYF. DNA of the CDR3: TGCGCCAGCAGCTTGGCCACAGGACAGGGAAACATTCAGTACTTC. The rearrangement joins TRBV5-1 to TRBJ2-4, with TRBD1 identical over 8 bases. Trimming removed 0 bases from V and 6 bases from J; junction bases left unmatched: 5. Germline-derived CDR1 and CDR2 are SGHRS and YFSETQ. The CDR3 extends over 15 amino acids.

The chain employs TRBV5-1 and TRBJ2-3; D is uncertain. CDR1 is SGHRS and CDR2 is YFSETQ in the germline V gene. V lost 1 base to trimming and J lost 2 bases, with 11 bases between them. This CDR3 is built from 15 residues. The CDR3 nucleotides read TGCGCCAGCAGCTTGTATATACCAGACACAGATACGCAGTATTTT. It is translated as CASSLYIPDTDTQYF. The whole variable domain, filled in from reference TRBV5-1 and TRBJ2-3, reads KAGVTQTPRYLIKTRGQQVTLSCSPISGHRSVSWYQQTPGQGLQFLFEYFSETQRNKGNFPGRFSGRQFSNSRSEMNVSTLELGDSALYLCASSLYIPDTDTQYFGPGTRLTVL.

V usage is TRBV5-6 and J usage is TRBJ2-5, with no clear D. The germline gives CDR1 SGHDT, CDR2 YYEEEE. V gave up 1 base and J gave up 5 bases, with 15 bases separating them. This CDR3 comprises 15 residues. The CDR3: CASSLKVNHGETQYF. CDR3 nucleotide sequence: TGTGCCAGCAGCTTGAAGGTGAACCACGGGGAGACCCAGTACTTC. Looking up the rest from reference TRBV5-6 and TRBJ2-5 gives the full variable domain: DAGVTQSPTHLIKTRGQQVTLRCSPKSGHDTVSWYQQALGQGPQFIFQYYEEEERQRGNFPDRFSGHQFPNYSSELNVNALLLGDSALYLCASSLKVNHGETQYFGPGTRLLVL.

This clone was detected a few times. CDR3 coding DNA: TGTGCCTTCAGCCCTAGCGGGCACACAGATACGCAGTATTTT. It translates to CAFSPSGHTDTQYF. This chain links TRBV30 with TRBJ2-3; TRBD2 agrees at 8 bases. CDR3 length equals 14 residues. With 7 bases clipped from V and 2 bases from J, the junction kept 8 bases outside the gene matches. Germline CDR1 and CDR2: GTSNPN and SVGIG (reference sequence).

The chain links TRBV7-8 to TRBJ2-5; D is possibly TRBD2 (6 bases). CDR1 and CDR2 (germline): SGHVS, FQNEAQ. Trimming removed 4 bases at V and 7 bases at J, with 10 bases between. The CDR3 sequence is 12 residues long. This CDR3 reads CASSSLEGTQYF. In nucleotides, the CDR3 is TGTGCCAGCAGCTCCTTGGAGGGGACCCAGTACTTC.

This clone came up a few times. This chain joins TRBV10-3 and TRBJ1-5; D possibly corresponds to TRBD1 (5 bases). CDR1 and CDR2 (germline): ENHRY, SYGVKD. The CDR3 extends over 14 amino acids. Trimming took 4 bases from V and 7 from J, leaving 14 bases between them. CDR3 sequence: CAISVAGTGQPQHF. The CDR3 DNA is TGTGCCATCAGTGTTGCGGGGACGGGGCAGCCCCAGCATTTT.

This clone was found a few times. The gene calls are TRBV29-1 and TRBJ2-1; D may be TRBD2 (6 bases). V gave up 4 bases and J gave up 3 bases, with 19 bases separating them. Germline V gene data show CDR1 as SQVTM and CDR2 as ANQGSEA. The CDR3 is 16 amino acids. The CDR3 sequence: CSVGLGGGILYNEQFF. CDR3 nucleotide sequence: TGCAGCGTTGGGTTGGGAGGAGGGATACTCTACAATGAGCAGTTCTTC.

The chain couples TRBV5-1 to TRBJ2-6; 7 bases are a match to TRBD1. Trimming at V came to 0 bases and at J to 1 base, leaving 7 bases not matched to a gene. Germline V gene sequence: CDR1 SGHRS, CDR2 YFSETQ. CDR3 length: 18 amino acids. In nucleotides, the CDR3 is TGCGCCAGCAGCTTGGCCGGGGTACAGGGGTCTGGGGCCAACGTCCTGACTTTC. The encoded protein is CASSLAGVQGSGANVLTF. Drawing the rest from reference TRBV5-1 and TRBJ2-6, the complete variable domain is KAGVTQTPRYLIKTRGQQVTLSCSPISGHRSVSWYQQTPGQGLQFLFEYFSETQRNKGNFPGRFSGRQFSNSRSEMNVSTLELGDSALYLCASSLAGVQGSGANVLTFGAGSRLTVL.

This clone was counted only a few times. The chain employs TRBV9 and TRBJ1-1; 8 nucleotides match TRBD1. V was clipped by 2 bases and J by 3 bases; unmatched bases: 6. Germline V gene lookup returns CDR1 SGDLS and CDR2 YYNGEE. The length of the CDR3 is 15 residues. CDR3 nucleotide sequence: TGTGCCAGCAGCGTTTACGGACAGGGCGACACTGAAGCTTTCTTT. As protein: CASSVYGQGDTEAFF.

This clone was counted a few times. CDR3 in DNA: TGTGCCAGCAGTTCCTCTAACAGGGGAAAGGGGACTGAAGCTTTCTTT. Amino acid sequence: CASSSSNRGKGTEAFF. This rearrangement joins TRBV27 to TRBJ1-1; TRBD1 matches at 7 bases. Germline-derived CDR1 and CDR2 are MNHEY and SMNVEV (reference sequence). The CDR3 extends over 16 amino acids. After removal of 4 bases from V and 5 bases from J, the junction contained 13 bases not matched to a gene.

The chain joins TRBV29-1 to TRBJ2-7; 9 nucleotides match TRBD1. The V and J ends lost 1 base and 9 bases, in that order; junction bases with no gene match: 4. Germline-derived CDR1 and CDR2 are SQVTM and ANQGSEA. The CDR3 length is 12 residues. CDR3 DNA sequence: TGCAGCGTTGAAGGGGACAGGGCGGCGCAGTACTTC. Its translation: CSVEGDRAAQYF.